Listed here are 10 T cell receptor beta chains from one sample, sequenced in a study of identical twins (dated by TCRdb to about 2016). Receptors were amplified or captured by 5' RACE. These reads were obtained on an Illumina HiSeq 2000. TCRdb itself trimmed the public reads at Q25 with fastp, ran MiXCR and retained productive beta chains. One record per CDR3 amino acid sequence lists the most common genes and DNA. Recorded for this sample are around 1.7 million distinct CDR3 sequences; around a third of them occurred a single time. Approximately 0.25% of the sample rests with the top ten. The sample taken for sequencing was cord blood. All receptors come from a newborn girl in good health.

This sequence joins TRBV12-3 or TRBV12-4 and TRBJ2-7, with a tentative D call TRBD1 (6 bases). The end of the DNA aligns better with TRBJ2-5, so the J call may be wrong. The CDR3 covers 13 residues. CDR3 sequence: CASTQGWGETQYF. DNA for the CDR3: TGTGCCAGCACTCAGGGGTGGGGGGAGACCCAGTACTTC.

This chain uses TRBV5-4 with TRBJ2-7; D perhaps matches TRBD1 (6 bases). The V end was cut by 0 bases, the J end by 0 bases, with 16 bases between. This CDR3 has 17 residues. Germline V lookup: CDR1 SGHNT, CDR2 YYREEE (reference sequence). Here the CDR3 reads CASSLAPTGYSSYEQYF. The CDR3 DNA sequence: TGTGCCAGCAGCTTGGCCCCCACAGGGTATAGCTCCTACGAGCAGTACTTC.

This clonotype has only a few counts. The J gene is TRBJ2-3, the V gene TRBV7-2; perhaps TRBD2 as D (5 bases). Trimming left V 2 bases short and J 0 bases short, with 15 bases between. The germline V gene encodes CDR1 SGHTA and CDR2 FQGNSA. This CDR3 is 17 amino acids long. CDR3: CASSLTLGSVSTDTQYF. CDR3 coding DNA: TGTGCCAGCAGCTTAACTTTGGGGAGCGTCAGCACAGATACGCAGTATTTT.

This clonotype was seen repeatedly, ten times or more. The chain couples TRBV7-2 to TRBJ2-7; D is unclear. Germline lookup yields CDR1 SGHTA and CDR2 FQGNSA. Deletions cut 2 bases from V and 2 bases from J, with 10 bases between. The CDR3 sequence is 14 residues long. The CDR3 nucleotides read TGTGCCAGCAGCTTACGGACGGAAACCTACGAGCAGTACTTC. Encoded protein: CASSLRTETYEQYF.

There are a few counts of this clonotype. The CDR3 nucleotides are TGTGCCAGCTCACCACCGAAAAGCGGGATCGCCCACAATGAGCAGTTCTTC. This codes for CASSPPKSGIAHNEQFF. The J gene is TRBJ2-1, the V gene TRBV18; 7 nucleotides line up with TRBD2. The V and J ends lost 0 bases and 5 bases, in that order; junction bases with no gene match: 10. Germline loops: CDR1 KGHSH, CDR2 LQKENI. This CDR3 comprises 17 residues.

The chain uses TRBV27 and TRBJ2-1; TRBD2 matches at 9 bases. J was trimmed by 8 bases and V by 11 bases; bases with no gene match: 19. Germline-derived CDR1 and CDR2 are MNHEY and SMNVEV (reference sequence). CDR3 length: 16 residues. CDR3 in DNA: TGTGCCGCCAGACCTTGGGAGGCTAGCGGGACCGATGAGCAGTTCTTC. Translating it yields CAARPWEASGTDEQFF.

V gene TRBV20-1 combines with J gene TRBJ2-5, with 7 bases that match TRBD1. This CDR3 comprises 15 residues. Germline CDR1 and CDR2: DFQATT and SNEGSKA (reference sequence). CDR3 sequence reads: CTMFPRGGLFETQYF. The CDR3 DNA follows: TGCACCATGTTCCCTAGAGGGGGCCTCTTCGAGACCCAGTACTTC.

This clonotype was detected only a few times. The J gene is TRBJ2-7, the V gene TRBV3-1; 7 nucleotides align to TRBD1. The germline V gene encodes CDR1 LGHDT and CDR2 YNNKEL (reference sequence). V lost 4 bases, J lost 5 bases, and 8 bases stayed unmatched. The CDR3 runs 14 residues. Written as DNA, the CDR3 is TGTGCCAGCAGCCCTAGACAGGGAATCAACGAGCAGTACTTC. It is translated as CASSPRQGINEQYF.

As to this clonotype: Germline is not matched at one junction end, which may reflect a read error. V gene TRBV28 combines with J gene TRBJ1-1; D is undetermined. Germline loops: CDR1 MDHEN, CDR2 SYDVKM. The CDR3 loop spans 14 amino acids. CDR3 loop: CASSLGVSSTETFF. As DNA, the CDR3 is TGTGCCAGCAGTTTAGGGGTGTCGAGCACTGAAACTTTCTTT.

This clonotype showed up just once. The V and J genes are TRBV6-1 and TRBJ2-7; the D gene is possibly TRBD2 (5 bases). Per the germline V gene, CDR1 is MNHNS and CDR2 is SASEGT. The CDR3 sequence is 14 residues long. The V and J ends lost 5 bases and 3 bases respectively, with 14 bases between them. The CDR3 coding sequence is TGTGCCAGCAGTACCGGGGTCTGGGTCTACGAGCAGTACTTC. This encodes CASSTGVWVYEQYF.